These 8 T cell receptor beta chains were sequenced from one sample in a study of blood T cell repertoires in COVID-19 (dated by TCRdb to 2020 to 2022). Library preparation was by the immunoSEQ multiplex PCR assay. Sourced from immuneACCESS, this table was stored by TCRdb with only in-frame sequences that have V and J called. A share of the clones is absent; for the studies checked, an unresolved V gene accounts for under half, and the remainder has no known explanation. This sample comprises approximately 190,000 clones, about 86% of them detected only once. The ten top clones hold less than 8.5% of the sample. Sequenced material: PBMCs or T cells enriched from blood (not recorded which). Every receptor here comes from a man aged 40-49 years who had recovered from COVID-19.

The rearrangement uses TRBV18 and TRBJ1-5; 9 bases match TRBD1. The junction had 3 bases not matched to a gene; V was cut back by 2 bases and J by 4 bases. Germline V gives CDR1 KGHSH, CDR2 LQKENI. This CDR3 is built from 15 residues. The CDR3 loop is CASSPSGTGNQPQHF. CDR3 bases: TGTGCCAGCTCACCATCTGGGACAGGGAATCAGCCCCAGCATTTT.

The rearrangement links TRBV6-2 or TRBV6-3 to TRBJ2-7; 8 bases align to TRBD1. V dropped 6 bases and J dropped 5; count of bases not matched to a gene: 9. CDR1 and CDR2 from the germline V gene are MNHEY and SVGEGT. This CDR3 spans 14 amino acids. CDR3 DNA: TGTGCCAGCAGCCGTCCCGACAGGGGAAACGAGCAGTACTTC. Amino acid sequence: CASSRPDRGNEQYF.

The chain joins TRBV3-1 (or the pseudogene TRBV3-2) to TRBJ1-3; maybe TRBD1 (5 bases). The germline V and J ends were trimmed by 4 bases and 0 bases, with 16 bases remaining between them. Germline V lookup: CDR1 LGHDT, CDR2 YNNKEL (reference sequence). The CDR3 consists of 17 residues. The DNA of the CDR3 is TGTGCCAGCAGCCCCTTTTGGGGCGCATCCTCTGGAAACACCATATATTTT. Translating gives CASSPFWGASSGNTIYF.

V and J are TRBV2 and TRBJ1-2; TRBD1 is a possible D gene (5 bases). Trimming left V 10 bases short and J 5 bases short, with 20 bases between. Per the germline V gene, CDR1 is SNHLY and CDR2 is FYNNEI. This CDR3 comprises 14 residues. The CDR3, as DNA: TGTGCCACCTGGAGCAGGGTGATAGGATATGGCTACACCTTC. This codes for CATWSRVIGYGYTF.

The chain combines TRBV6-5 with TRBJ1-5; 7 bases fit TRBD1. The CDR3 has 15 amino acids. The germline gives CDR1 MNHEY, CDR2 SVGAGI. V lost 6 bases and J lost 2; bases outside the gene matches: 7. CDR3 in amino acids: CASRAGGGGNQPQHF. CDR3 in DNA: TGTGCCAGCAGGGCGGGAGGGGGCGGCAATCAGCCCCAGCATTTT.

This CDR3 reads CASSSSLTGLSGNTIYF. CDR3 in DNA: TGTGCCAGCTCATCCTCCCTGACAGGTCTTTCTGGAAACACCATATATTTT. This rearrangement joins TRBV18 to TRBJ1-3; a weak D match, TRBD1 (6 bases). This CDR3 has 17 amino acids. The germline CDR1 and CDR2 sequences are KGHSH and LQKENI. V was trimmed by 5 bases and J by 1 base, leaving 18 bases between them.

The V and J genes are TRBV28 and TRBJ1-1; the D gene is possibly TRBD1 (6 bases). Looked up from germline, CDR1 is MDHEN and CDR2 is SYDVKM. This CDR3 is built from 13 residues. Trimming left V 10 bases short and J 4 bases short, with 16 bases between. The CDR3, as DNA: TGTGCCACCTACGATACAGGGAGCACTGAAGCTTTCTTT. Amino acid sequence: CATYDTGSTEAFF.

The chain has TRBV29-1 and TRBJ2-1; D is perhaps TRBD2 (6 bases). The CDR3 extends over 15 amino acids. Deletions cut 6 bases from V and 13 bases from J, with 28 bases between. Germline V gene data show CDR1 as SQVTM and CDR2 as ANQGSEA. CDR3 protein: CSVPLAPLRTDRQFF. In nucleotides, the CDR3 is TGCAGCGTCCCTCTAGCGCCCCTAAGGACCGACCGCCAGTTCTTC.